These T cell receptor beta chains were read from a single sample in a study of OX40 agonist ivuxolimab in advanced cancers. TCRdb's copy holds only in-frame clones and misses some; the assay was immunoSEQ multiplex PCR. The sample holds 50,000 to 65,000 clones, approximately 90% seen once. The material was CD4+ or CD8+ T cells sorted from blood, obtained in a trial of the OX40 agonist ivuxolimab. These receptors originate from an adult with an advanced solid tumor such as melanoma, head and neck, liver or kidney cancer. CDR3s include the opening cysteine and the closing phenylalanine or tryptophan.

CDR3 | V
CASRPTGGGMDTQYF | TRBV19
CASSPDREVDYEQYF | TRBV28
CASSLETYREETQYF | TRBV28
CASSQDLTAFKYEQYF | TRBV4-3
CASSHPPPTGYGQYF | TRBV28
CASSIGARSNQPQHF | TRBV19
CASFTTGHLFSMNTEAFF | TRBV18
CASSLSTSGQETQYF | TRBV27
CASEASTEAFF | TRBV6-1
CASSAKGLLDEQFF | TRBV9
CASSLGLPSTDTQYF | TRBV28
CSVEAVNEQFF | TRBV29-1